One and the same sample provided the 13 T cell receptor beta chains below, sequenced in a study of blood T cells in healthy people across ages. PCR was performed a second time for about 6 to 12 cycles using a sample-barcoded 5' primer and a J-beta primer mix. Each CDR3 protein is one row after TCRdb ran MiXCR on the 5' RACE reads. The sample consists of about 800,000 distinct CDR3 sequences, 58% of them appearing once. Sequenced sample: blood. Receptor source: a man aged 30 to 45 in good health.

V gene TRBV4-2 combines with J gene TRBJ2-4, with D possibly TRBD2 on 5 matching bases. The end of the DNA is better explained by TRBJ2-7, so the J call may be wrong. The CDR3 spans 15 residues. Germline V lookup: CDR1 LGHNA, CDR2 YNFKEQ. Here the CDR3 reads CASSQDIAGIDEQYF. The CDR3 DNA is TGTGCCAGCAGCCAAGATATTGCCGGGATCGACGAGCAGTACTTC.

V usage is TRBV18 and J usage is TRBJ1-1; D is undetermined. Deletions cut 3 bases from V and 8 bases from J, with 10 bases between. The CDR3 contains 12 residues. Germline CDR1 and CDR2: KGHSH and LQKENI. The CDR3 is CASSPSHREAFF. The CDR3 DNA sequence: TGTGCCAGCTCACCTTCCCATCGAGAAGCTTTCTTT.

The chain recombines TRBV6-2 or TRBV6-3 with TRBJ2-5; a possible D gene is TRBD2 (5 bases). Trimming removed 2 bases at V and 2 bases at J, with 12 bases between. CDR1 is MNHEY, CDR2 SVGEGT, per germline. This CDR3 has 15 residues. CDR3 region: CASSYGSRVQETQYF. The CDR3 DNA follows: TGTGCCAGCAGTTACGGGTCGCGGGTACAAGAGACCCAGTACTTC.

In its sample, this clonotype was seen a few times. The genes are TRBV7-2 and TRBJ2-3, with D unresolved. This CDR3 is built from 13 residues. The V end lost 6 bases, the J end lost 1 base, and 8 bases lay between the germline ends. CDR1 and CDR2 from the germline V gene are SGHTA and FQGNSA. This CDR3 is CASRVAGTDTQYF. The CDR3 bases are TGTGCCAGCAGGGTGGCAGGCACAGATACGCAGTATTTT.

The chain is built from TRBV20-1 and TRBJ2-1; D may match TRBD1 or TRBD2 (5 bases each). This CDR3 is 15 amino acids long. Germline lookup yields CDR1 DFQATT and CDR2 SNEGSKA (reference sequence). The V end lost 3 bases, the J end lost 5 bases, and 17 bases lay between the germline ends. CDR3 in amino acids: CSARQASLRDNEQFF. For the CDR3, the DNA is TGCAGTGCTAGGCAGGCTAGCCTCAGGGACAATGAGCAGTTCTTC.

The chain uses TRBV20-1 and TRBJ2-7, with D possibly matching TRBD2 (5 bases). The CDR3 runs 13 residues. The V gene lost 6 bases and the J gene lost 4 bases, with 16 bases spanning the gap. Germline V gives CDR1 DFQATT, CDR2 SNEGSKA (reference sequence). The DNA for the CDR3 is TGCAGTGCCGAGGGATATGAAACTTACGAGCAGTACTTC. The encoded protein is CSAEGYETYEQYF.

The chain has TRBV27 and TRBJ2-5, with D perhaps being TRBD1 or TRBD2 (5 bases each). Germline CDR1 MNHEY, CDR2 SMNVEV (reference sequence). V was pared by 5 bases and J by 1 base, with 11 bases between. This CDR3 is 14 amino acids long. CDR3 coding DNA: TGTGCCAGCAGTAATCCGGGGCCCCAAGAGACCCAGTACTTC. Translation: CASSNPGPQETQYF.

Points on this clonotype: A junction end diverges from the germline sequence, so it may reflect a read error. The V gene is TRBV6-2 or TRBV6-3, the J gene TRBJ2-5; D unresolved. Germline values: CDR1 MNHEY, CDR2 SVGEGT. The CDR3 runs to 14 residues. This CDR3 is CAISKSDLKATQYF. CDR3 in DNA: TGTGCCATCAGTAAATCGGACCTAAAGGCGACCCAGTACTTC.

The rearrangement uses TRBV3-1 and TRBJ2-6; no clear D gene. V lost 1 base and J lost 2, with 3 bases in between. The CDR3 contains 14 residues. Germline CDR1 LGHDT, CDR2 YNNKEL (reference sequence). The CDR3 bases are TGTGCCAGCAGCCAAGTCCCTGGGGCCAACGTCCTGACTTTC. Translated, it gives CASSQVPGANVLTF.

The chain joins TRBV12-3 or TRBV12-4 to TRBJ2-2; D might be TRBD1 or TRBD2, each matching 5 bases. Trimming pared 8 bases from V and 6 bases from J, leaving 10 bases between. The CDR3 loop spans 12 amino acids. The CDR3 nucleotides are TGTGCCAGCCGTTGGGGGTCCGGGGAGCTGTTTTTT. This codes for CASRWGSGELFF.

This chain joins TRBV25-1 and TRBJ1-1; TRBD1 might be the D (6 bases). Germline CDR1 MGHDK, CDR2 SYGVNS. There are 13 residues in the CDR3. Trimming pared 3 bases from V and 8 bases from J, leaving 13 bases between. This CDR3 reads CASSERGRGEAFF. In DNA form, the CDR3 reads TGTGCCAGCAGTGAGAGGGGCAGGGGAGAAGCTTTCTTT.

The chain joins TRBV2 to TRBJ2-5, with D unclear. The CDR3 totals 15 residues. Trimming removed 6 bases at V and 1 base at J, with 15 bases between. Germline CDR1 SNHLY, CDR2 FYNNEI. The CDR3 DNA reads as TGTGCCAGCAGCCCGGACGGTGGGGTCCAAGAGACCCAGTACTTC. Protein product: CASSPDGGVQETQYF.

The table lists this clonotype with a few counts. The chain joins TRBV6-5 to TRBJ2-5; 9 nucleotides align to TRBD1. V was pared by 6 bases and J by 3 bases, with 8 bases of the junction left unmatched. Germline-derived CDR1 and CDR2 are MNHEY and SVGAGI. This CDR3 region has 15 residues. CDR3 loop: CASSNKQGAEETQYF. For the CDR3, the DNA is TGTGCCAGCAGCAACAAACAGGGGGCAGAAGAGACCCAGTACTTC.